Presented here are 2 T cell receptor beta chains from one specimen sequenced in a study of T cell responses to AZD1222 COVID-19 vaccine. TCRdb's copy holds only in-frame clones and misses some; the assay was immunoSEQ multiplex PCR. In the table there are tens of thousands of clones, roughly 88% of which are singletons. Sequencing used peripheral blood, obtained on day 0 of AZD1222 vaccination. These receptors were obtained from an adult in good health.

The chain carries TRBV5-1 and TRBJ2-7, with 8 nucleotides matching TRBD2. Losses at the gene ends were 7 bases for V and 5 bases for J; bases not matched to a gene: 14. The germline gives CDR1 SGHRS, CDR2 YFSETQ. The CDR3 is 15 amino acids. The CDR3 nucleotides are TGCGCCAGCTCCTCCCAAGCGGGAGCTTTGAACGAGCAGTACTTC. Residues: CASSSQAGALNEQYF.

This chain links TRBV21-1 with TRBJ2-7. TRBV21-1 is labeled a pseudogene. The CDR3 is made up of 14 amino acids. The CDR3 loop is CASSNGGPAYEQYV. The CDR3, as DNA: TGTGCCAGCAGCAATGGGGGACCAGCGTACGAGCAGTACGTC.